These T cell receptor beta chains were read from a single sample in a study of blood T cell repertoires in COVID-19. Sequencing used immunoSEQ multiplex PCR; TCRdb keeps in-frame clones, though not all of them. The repertoire holds about 220,000 clones, 80% to 90% seen once, with 4.8% in the top ten. The sequenced sample was PBMCs or T cells enriched from blood (not recorded which). The receptors derive from a woman aged 50 to 65 who had been exposed to COVID-19. The CDR3 runs from the conserved cysteine through the conserved F or W. The D gene is left open where the match is weak. Clone size is shown for a subset of rows, as once, few, many or a class of expanded clone.

d_call: NA
v_call: TRBV10-2
cdr3_length: 14
clone_size: NA
j_call: TRBJ1-1
cdr3_nt: TGCGCCAGCAGCGATTGGAAAGGGAGCACTGAAGCTTTCTTT
cdr3_aa: CASSDWKGSTEAFF

d_call: TRBD1
v_call: TRBV6-2/TRBV6-3
cdr3_length: 14
clone_size: NA
j_call: TRBJ1-2
cdr3_nt: TGTGCCAGCAGTCTCGGGACAGGGCGAAATGGCTACACCTTC
cdr3_aa: CASSLGTGRNGYTF

d_call: NA
v_call: TRBV12-5
cdr3_length: 16
clone_size: NA
j_call: TRBJ1-4
cdr3_nt: TGTGCTAGTGGTTTGGGGGGGCCGGCAACTAATGAAAAACTGTTTTTT
cdr3_aa: CASGLGGPATNEKLFF

d_call: NA
v_call: TRBV2
cdr3_length: 12
clone_size: NA
j_call: TRBJ2-1
cdr3_nt: TGTGCCAGCAGTGAATTTATCAATGAGCAGTTCTTC
cdr3_aa: CASSEFINEQFF

d_call: NA
v_call: TRBV5-5
cdr3_length: 13
clone_size: NA
j_call: TRBJ1-1
cdr3_nt: TGTGCCAGCAGCCCCTCCCCCAGGCCTGAAGCTTTCTTT
cdr3_aa: CASSPSPRPEAFF

d_call: NA
v_call: TRBV7-9
cdr3_length: 14
clone_size: NA
j_call: TRBJ1-4
cdr3_nt: TGTGCCAGCAGCTTAGAAGGGGCCTCTGGAAAACTGTTTTTT
cdr3_aa: CASSLEGASGKLFF

d_call: NA
v_call: TRBV7-3
cdr3_length: 15
clone_size: NA
j_call: TRBJ1-6
cdr3_nt: TGTGCCAGCAGCTTGGAGGGATTCGATAATTCACCCCTCCACTTT
cdr3_aa: CASSLEGFDNSPLHF

d_call: NA
v_call: TRBV11-2
cdr3_length: 14
clone_size: once
j_call: TRBJ2-3
cdr3_nt: TGTGCCAGCAGCTCCAGGGCGGGCACAGATACGCAGTATTTT
cdr3_aa: CASSSRAGTDTQYF

d_call: NA
v_call: TRBV10-1
cdr3_length: 15
clone_size: once
j_call: TRBJ2-1
cdr3_nt: TGCGCCAGCAGTGAGTCAGGACTAAAGATGGGTGAGCAGTTCTTC
cdr3_aa: CASSESGLKMGEQFF

d_call: NA
v_call: TRBV27
cdr3_length: 16
clone_size: NA
j_call: TRBJ1-4
cdr3_nt: TGTGCCAGCAGTCGAGCGGGCCGCGCAACTAATGAAAAACTGTTTTTT
cdr3_aa: CASSRAGRATNEKLFF

d_call: NA
v_call: TRBV5-5
cdr3_length: 12
clone_size: NA
j_call: TRBJ1-1
cdr3_nt: TGTGCCAGCAGCTTACAGCACCTCGAAGCTTTCTTT
cdr3_aa: CASSLQHLEAFF

d_call: NA
v_call: TRBV20-1
cdr3_length: 14
clone_size: few
j_call: TRBJ1-6
cdr3_nt: TGCAGTGCTAGTGCGGGGAATTATAATTCACCCCTCCACTTT
cdr3_aa: CSASAGNYNSPLHF

d_call: NA
v_call: TRBV5-6
cdr3_length: 13
clone_size: NA
j_call: TRBJ2-7
cdr3_nt: TGTGCCAGCAGCCCCGACGGGACTTACGAGCAGTACTTC
cdr3_aa: CASSPDGTYEQYF

d_call: NA
v_call: TRBV19
cdr3_length: 13
clone_size: NA
j_call: TRBJ1-1
cdr3_nt: TGTGCCAGTAGTCAGGGTAGGGACACTGAAGCTTTCTTT
cdr3_aa: CASSQGRDTEAFF

d_call: NA
v_call: TRBV5-1
cdr3_length: 16
clone_size: NA
j_call: TRBJ1-3
cdr3_nt: TGCGCCAGCAGCTTGGCCGGCGGAGGCTCTGGAAACACCATATATTTT
cdr3_aa: CASSLAGGGSGNTIYF

d_call: TRBD1
v_call: TRBV7-9
cdr3_length: 12
clone_size: NA
j_call: TRBJ1-1
cdr3_nt: TGTGCCAGCAGCCCGACAGGGACTGAAGCTTTCTTT
cdr3_aa: CASSPTGTEAFF

d_call: TRBD1
v_call: TRBV2
cdr3_length: 12
clone_size: NA
j_call: TRBJ1-1
cdr3_nt: TGTGCCAGCAGTCCCCGGACAGGAGAAGCTTTCTTT
cdr3_aa: CASSPRTGEAFF

d_call: NA
v_call: TRBV30
cdr3_length: 14
clone_size: NA
j_call: TRBJ1-1
cdr3_nt: TGTGCCTGGAGTGTTCGGGGGTTGGTCGCTGAAGCTTTCTTT
cdr3_aa: CAWSVRGLVAEAFF

d_call: TRBD2
v_call: TRBV14
cdr3_length: 17
clone_size: NA
j_call: TRBJ2-3
cdr3_nt: TGTGCCAGCAGCCAAGTCGAAGGTCTAGCGGTCACAGATACGCAGTATTTT
cdr3_aa: CASSQVEGLAVTDTQYF

d_call: TRBD1
v_call: TRBV4-3
cdr3_length: 16
clone_size: NA
j_call: TRBJ1-4
cdr3_nt: TGCGCCAGCAGCCAGGGGACAGTAGAAATTAATGAAAAACTGTTTTTT
cdr3_aa: CASSQGTVEINEKLFF

d_call: TRBD1
v_call: TRBV10-2
cdr3_length: 13
clone_size: NA
j_call: TRBJ2-7
cdr3_nt: TGCGCCAGCAGTGGGGGACAGAACTACGAGCAGTACTTC
cdr3_aa: CASSGGQNYEQYF

d_call: NA
v_call: TRBV25-1
cdr3_length: 16
clone_size: NA
j_call: TRBJ1-2
cdr3_nt: TGTGCCAGCAGTCGCACGGGGGAACCCCTTAACTATGGCTACACCTTC
cdr3_aa: CASSRTGEPLNYGYTF

d_call: TRBD2
v_call: TRBV11-2
cdr3_length: 15
clone_size: NA
j_call: TRBJ2-5
cdr3_nt: TGTGCCAGCAGCCGGACTAGCGGGGCGGGAGAGACCCAGTACTTC
cdr3_aa: CASSRTSGAGETQYF

d_call: TRBD1
v_call: TRBV6-2/TRBV6-3
cdr3_length: 18
clone_size: NA
j_call: TRBJ1-5
cdr3_nt: TGTGCCAGCAGTGGTGGGACAGGGTTTTTTGCAAGCAATCAGCCCCAGCATTTT
cdr3_aa: CASSGGTGFFASNQPQHF

d_call: NA
v_call: TRBV12-3/TRBV12-4
cdr3_length: 12
clone_size: NA
j_call: TRBJ1-2
cdr3_nt: TGTGCCAGCACGGGAGGGTGGGATGGCTACACCTTC
cdr3_aa: CASTGGWDGYTF

d_call: TRBD2
v_call: TRBV3-1/TRBV3-2
cdr3_length: 15
clone_size: NA
j_call: TRBJ2-3
cdr3_nt: TGTGCCAGCAGTCCAGCGGCTAGCGGCGGGAATACGCAGTATTTT
cdr3_aa: CASSPAASGGNTQYF

d_call: NA
v_call: TRBV5-1
cdr3_length: 13
clone_size: NA
j_call: TRBJ2-7
cdr3_nt: TGCGCCAGCAGCTTCCAGGGTTCCTACGAGCAGTACTTC
cdr3_aa: CASSFQGSYEQYF

d_call: TRBD2
v_call: TRBV9
cdr3_length: 16
clone_size: NA
j_call: TRBJ2-3
cdr3_nt: TGTGCCAGCAGCGCCCGACTAGCGGGGCGCACAGATACGCAGTATTTT
cdr3_aa: CASSARLAGRTDTQYF

d_call: TRBD1
v_call: TRBV3-1/TRBV3-2
cdr3_length: 14
clone_size: NA
j_call: TRBJ1-1
cdr3_nt: TGTGCCAGCAGTTTCCGGACAGGCGGCACTGAAGCTTTCTTT
cdr3_aa: CASSFRTGGTEAFF

d_call: NA
v_call: TRBV11-3
cdr3_length: 13
clone_size: NA
j_call: TRBJ2-7
cdr3_nt: TGTGCCAGCAGCTTAGGCGGTTCCTACGAGCAGTACTTC
cdr3_aa: CASSLGGSYEQYF

d_call: NA
v_call: TRBV4-1
cdr3_length: 15
clone_size: NA
j_call: TRBJ2-2
cdr3_nt: TGCGCCAGCAGCCAAGTTCCCTATAATCTCGGGGAGCTGTTTTTT
cdr3_aa: CASSQVPYNLGELFF

d_call: TRBD1
v_call: TRBV4-2
cdr3_length: 15
clone_size: NA
j_call: TRBJ1-4
cdr3_nt: TGTGCCAGCCGGGGACAGGGCCCCGGTAATGAAAAACTGTTTTTT
cdr3_aa: CASRGQGPGNEKLFF

d_call: TRBD1
v_call: TRBV5-5
cdr3_length: 15
clone_size: NA
j_call: TRBJ1-2
cdr3_nt: TGTGCCAGCAGCTTGGATTGGAATCAGGGGGATGGCTACACCTTC
cdr3_aa: CASSLDWNQGDGYTF

d_call: TRBD2
v_call: TRBV28
cdr3_length: 13
clone_size: NA
j_call: TRBJ2-2
cdr3_nt: TGTGCCAGCAGTCCGGGAGGGTCCGGGGAGCTGTTTTTT
cdr3_aa: CASSPGGSGELFF

d_call: NA
v_call: TRBV20-1
cdr3_length: 13
clone_size: NA
j_call: TRBJ1-5
cdr3_nt: TGCAGTGCTAGTAACGGGGAGGATCAGCCCCAGCATTTT
cdr3_aa: CSASNGEDQPQHF

d_call: NA
v_call: TRBV21-1
cdr3_length: 12
clone_size: once
j_call: TRBJ1-4
cdr3_nt: TGTGCCAGCGGGAGGGTGAAAGAAAAACTGTTTTTT
cdr3_aa: CASGRVKEKLFF

d_call: NA
v_call: TRBV18
cdr3_length: 13
clone_size: NA
j_call: TRBJ1-5
cdr3_nt: TGTGCCAGCTCACCGGCACGGGATTTGCCCCAGCATTTT
cdr3_aa: CASSPARDLPQHF

d_call: NA
v_call: TRBV4-3
cdr3_length: 18
clone_size: NA
j_call: TRBJ2-1
cdr3_nt: TGCGCCAGCAGCCCTCAGGGGGGACGGGATACATTATACAATGAGCAGTTCTTC
cdr3_aa: CASSPQGGRDTLYNEQFF

d_call: TRBD1
v_call: TRBV6-2/TRBV6-3
cdr3_length: 15
clone_size: few
j_call: TRBJ2-7
cdr3_nt: TGTGCCAGCAGTTACTCACAGGGGCTGATCTACGAGCAGTACTTC
cdr3_aa: CASSYSQGLIYEQYF

d_call: TRBD1
v_call: TRBV5-1
cdr3_length: 15
clone_size: NA
j_call: TRBJ1-1
cdr3_nt: TGCGCCAGCAGCTTCTATGACAGGGTGGGGACTGAAGCTTTCTTT
cdr3_aa: CASSFYDRVGTEAFF

d_call: NA
v_call: TRBV7-2
cdr3_length: 15
clone_size: NA
j_call: TRBJ2-3
cdr3_nt: TGTGCCAGCAGGCACAAATCAGGGTGGGCAGATACGCAGTATTTT
cdr3_aa: CASRHKSGWADTQYF

d_call: TRBD1
v_call: TRBV15
cdr3_length: 16
clone_size: NA
j_call: TRBJ2-3
cdr3_nt: TGTGCCACCAGCAGACAGCGACAGGGGGACACAGATACGCAGTATTTT
cdr3_aa: CATSRQRQGDTDTQYF

d_call: NA
v_call: TRBV29-1
cdr3_length: 13
clone_size: NA
j_call: TRBJ2-3
cdr3_nt: TGCAGCGTTGAGACAGGGAGGTCAGATACGCAGTATTTT
cdr3_aa: CSVETGRSDTQYF

d_call: NA
v_call: TRBV5-6
cdr3_length: 14
clone_size: NA
j_call: TRBJ2-1
cdr3_nt: TGTGCCAGCAGCTTCCCTACGGCCTACAATGAGCAGTTCTTC
cdr3_aa: CASSFPTAYNEQFF

d_call: NA
v_call: TRBV11-1
cdr3_length: 13
clone_size: NA
j_call: TRBJ2-7
cdr3_nt: TGTGCCAGCAGCTCGCCCCCCGGGGGCGAGCAGTACTTC
cdr3_aa: CASSSPPGGEQYF

d_call: TRBD1
v_call: TRBV5-1
cdr3_length: 16
clone_size: NA
j_call: TRBJ1-1
cdr3_nt: TGCGCCAGCAGCTTGAACCCAAATGCAGGGGGGACTGAAGCTTTCTTT
cdr3_aa: CASSLNPNAGGTEAFF

d_call: NA
v_call: TRBV12-3/TRBV12-4
cdr3_length: 12
clone_size: NA
j_call: TRBJ1-1
cdr3_nt: TGTGCCAGCAGTTTTAGCATCTCTGAAGCTTTCTTT
cdr3_aa: CASSFSISEAFF

d_call: NA
v_call: TRBV2
cdr3_length: 15
clone_size: few
j_call: TRBJ1-1
cdr3_nt: TGTGCCAGCAGTGAGTTGTTCAGGGTAGGCACTGAAGCTTTCTTT
cdr3_aa: CASSELFRVGTEAFF

d_call: TRBD2
v_call: TRBV5-4
cdr3_length: 17
clone_size: NA
j_call: TRBJ2-3
cdr3_nt: TGTGCCAGCAGCCCCCAAGGTGGGCGGGGGGGCGCAGATACGCAGTATTTT
cdr3_aa: CASSPQGGRGGADTQYF

d_call: NA
v_call: TRBV19
cdr3_length: 13
clone_size: NA
j_call: TRBJ1-1
cdr3_nt: TGTGCCACCTCCGGGACACTGAACACTGAAGCTTTCTTT
cdr3_aa: CATSGTLNTEAFF

d_call: TRBD1
v_call: TRBV7-8
cdr3_length: 14
clone_size: NA
j_call: TRBJ1-2
cdr3_nt: TGTGCCAGCAGCTCGGGGACAGCTCGGATCGGCTACACCTTC
cdr3_aa: CASSSGTARIGYTF

d_call: NA
v_call: TRBV5-1
cdr3_length: 14
clone_size: few
j_call: TRBJ1-6
cdr3_nt: TGCGCCAGCAGCCTGGACAGTTATAATTCACCCCTCCACTTT
cdr3_aa: CASSLDSYNSPLHF

d_call: TRBD1
v_call: TRBV27
cdr3_length: 14
clone_size: NA
j_call: TRBJ1-2
cdr3_nt: TGTGCCAGCAGTGTGACAGGGTCGGGCGGCGGCTACACCTTC
cdr3_aa: CASSVTGSGGGYTF

d_call: TRBD1
v_call: TRBV6-2/TRBV6-3
cdr3_length: 17
clone_size: NA
j_call: TRBJ1-1
cdr3_nt: TGTGCCAGCAGCGAGACAGGGGTCGGTGCTATGAACACTGAAGCTTTCTTT
cdr3_aa: CASSETGVGAMNTEAFF

d_call: TRBD1
v_call: TRBV12-5
cdr3_length: 16
clone_size: NA
j_call: TRBJ1-4
cdr3_nt: TGTGCTAGTGCACTGATTGTCGACAGGGCAAATGAAAAACTGTTTTTT
cdr3_aa: CASALIVDRANEKLFF